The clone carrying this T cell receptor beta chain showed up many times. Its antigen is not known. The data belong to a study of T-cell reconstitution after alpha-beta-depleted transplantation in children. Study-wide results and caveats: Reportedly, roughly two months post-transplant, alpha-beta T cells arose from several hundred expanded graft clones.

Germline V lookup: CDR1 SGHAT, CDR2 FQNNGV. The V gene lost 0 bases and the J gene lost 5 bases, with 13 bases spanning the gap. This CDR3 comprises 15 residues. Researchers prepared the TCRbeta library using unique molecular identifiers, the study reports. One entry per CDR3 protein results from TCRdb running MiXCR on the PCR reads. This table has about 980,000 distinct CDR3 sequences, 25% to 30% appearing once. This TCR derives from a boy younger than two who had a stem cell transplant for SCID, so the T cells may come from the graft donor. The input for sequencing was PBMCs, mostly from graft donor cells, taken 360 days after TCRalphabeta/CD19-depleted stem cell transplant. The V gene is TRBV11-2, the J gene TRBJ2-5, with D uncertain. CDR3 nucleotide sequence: TGTGCCAGCAGCTTAGATTCGGGTAGCACGGAGACCCAGTACTTC. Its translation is CASSLDSGSTETQYF. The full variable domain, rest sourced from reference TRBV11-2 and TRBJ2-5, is EAGVAQSPRYKIIEKRQSVAFWCNPISGHATLYWYQQILGQGPKLLIQFQNNGVVDDSQLPKDRFSAERLKGVDSTLKIQPAKLEDSAVYLCASSLDSGSTETQYFGPGTRLLVL.